This TCR beta chain was obtained from a study of OX40 agonist ivuxolimab in advanced cancers. For the study at large: Patients were infused with ivuxolimab every 2 weeks at 0.01 to 10 mg/kg.

Assay: immunoSEQ multiplex PCR; the TCRdb copy retains only in-frame clones and omits some. The sample includes around 140,000 clones, 90% to 95% of them seen just once. V dropped 7 bases and J dropped 5 bases, with 17 bases sitting between them. CDR1 MNHNS and CDR2 SASEGT come from the germline V gene. The CDR3 totals 15 residues. The source of this sequence is an adult with an advanced solid tumor such as melanoma, head and neck, liver or kidney cancer. The sample was CD4+ or CD8+ T cells sorted from blood, taken in a trial of the OX40 agonist ivuxolimab. The rearrangement joins TRBV6-1 to TRBJ1-4; TRBD1 is a possible D gene (5 bases). The CDR3 coding sequence is TGTGCCAGCACCCCGGTCCGACAGTTGAATGAAAAACTGTTTTTT. It translates to CASTPVRQLNEKLFF.